This T cell receptor beta chain was recovered during a study of Ad26.COV2.S vaccination and SARS-CoV-2 variants. Indicated treatment: around 19 received Ad26.COV2.S at low or high dose, single or two shots; roughly five received placebo; per-sample allocation not given. Day 63 after the first vaccine or placebo injection was the time point for sampling. Vaccination used an Ad26 vector expressing Wuhan-strain SARS-CoV-2 spike. In germline, CDR1 is SGHRS, CDR2 YFSETQ. CDR3 length: 15 residues. The V end lost 0 bases, the J end lost 2 bases, and 10 bases lay between the germline ends. Sequencing used immunoSEQ multiplex PCR; TCRdb keeps in-frame clones, though not all of them. Of under 500,000 clones in the sample, about 90% were seen once.

This receptor was taken from a person aged 18-60 years who received the Ad26.COV2.S COVID-19 vaccine or a placebo. This rearrangement joins TRBV5-1 to TRBJ2-3, with a tentative D call TRBD2 (6 bases). Source: peripheral blood, taken in a trial of Ad26.COV2.S vaccine versus placebo. The CDR3 sequence is CASSLEEGLTDTQYF. In DNA, the CDR3 is TGCGCCAGCAGCTTGGAAGAGGGACTCACAGATACGCAGTATTTT.